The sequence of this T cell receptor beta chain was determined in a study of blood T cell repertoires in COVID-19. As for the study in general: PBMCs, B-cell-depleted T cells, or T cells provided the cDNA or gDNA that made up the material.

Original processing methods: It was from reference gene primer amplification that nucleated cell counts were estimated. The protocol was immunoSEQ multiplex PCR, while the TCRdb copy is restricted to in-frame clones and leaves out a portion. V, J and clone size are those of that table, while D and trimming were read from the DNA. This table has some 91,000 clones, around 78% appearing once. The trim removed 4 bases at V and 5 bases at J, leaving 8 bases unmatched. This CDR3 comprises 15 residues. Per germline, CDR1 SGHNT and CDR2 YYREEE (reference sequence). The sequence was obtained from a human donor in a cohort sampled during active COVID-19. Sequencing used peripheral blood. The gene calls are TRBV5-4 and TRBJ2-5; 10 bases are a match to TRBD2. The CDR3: CASSPTAGGPETQYF. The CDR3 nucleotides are TGTGCCAGCAGCCCGACAGCGGGAGGGCCGGAGACCCAGTACTTC.